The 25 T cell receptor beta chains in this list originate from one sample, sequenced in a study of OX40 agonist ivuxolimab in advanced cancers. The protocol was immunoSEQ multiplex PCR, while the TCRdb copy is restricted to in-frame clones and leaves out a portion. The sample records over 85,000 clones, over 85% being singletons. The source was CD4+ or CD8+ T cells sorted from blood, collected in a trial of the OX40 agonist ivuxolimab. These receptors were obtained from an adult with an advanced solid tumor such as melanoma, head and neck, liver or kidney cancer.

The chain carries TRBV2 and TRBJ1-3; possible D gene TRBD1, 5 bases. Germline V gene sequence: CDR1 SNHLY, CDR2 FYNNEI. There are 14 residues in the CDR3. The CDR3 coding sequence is TGTGTCACCCGAGGGGCAGGCTCTGGAAACACCATATATTTT. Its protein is CVTRGAGSGNTIYF.

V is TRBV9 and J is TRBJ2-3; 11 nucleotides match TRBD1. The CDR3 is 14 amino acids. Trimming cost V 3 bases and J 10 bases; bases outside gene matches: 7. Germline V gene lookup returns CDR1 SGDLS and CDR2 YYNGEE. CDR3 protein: CASSAPGQGGPQYF. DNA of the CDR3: TGTGCCAGCAGCGCACCGGGACAGGGGGGTCCGCAGTATTTT.

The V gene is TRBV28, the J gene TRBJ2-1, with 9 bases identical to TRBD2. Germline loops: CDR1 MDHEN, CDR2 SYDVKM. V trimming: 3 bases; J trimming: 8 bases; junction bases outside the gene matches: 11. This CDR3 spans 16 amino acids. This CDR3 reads CASSFSSGRNIDEQFF. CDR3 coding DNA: TGTGCCAGCAGTTTCAGTAGCGGGAGAAATATTGATGAGCAGTTCTTC.

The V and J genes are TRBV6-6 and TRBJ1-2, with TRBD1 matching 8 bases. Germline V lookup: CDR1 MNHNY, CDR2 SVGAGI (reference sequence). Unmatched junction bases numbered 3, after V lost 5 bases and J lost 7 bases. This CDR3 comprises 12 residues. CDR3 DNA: TGTGCCAGCAGTCAGGGGGCTCGTGGCTACACCTTC. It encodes CASSQGARGYTF.

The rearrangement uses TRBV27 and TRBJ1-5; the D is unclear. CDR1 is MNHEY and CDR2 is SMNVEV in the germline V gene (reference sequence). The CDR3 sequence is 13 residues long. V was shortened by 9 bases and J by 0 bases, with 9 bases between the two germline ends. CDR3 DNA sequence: TGTGCCAGTGGAAAGTATAGCAATCAGCCCCAGCATTTT. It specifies CASGKYSNQPQHF.

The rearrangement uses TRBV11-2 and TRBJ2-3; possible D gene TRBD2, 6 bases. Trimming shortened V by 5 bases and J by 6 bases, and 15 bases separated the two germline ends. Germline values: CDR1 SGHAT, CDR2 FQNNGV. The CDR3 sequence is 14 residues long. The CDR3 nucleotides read TGTGCCAGCAGCCCGAATGCGGGGCGGGATACGCAGTATTTT. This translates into CASSPNAGRDTQYF.

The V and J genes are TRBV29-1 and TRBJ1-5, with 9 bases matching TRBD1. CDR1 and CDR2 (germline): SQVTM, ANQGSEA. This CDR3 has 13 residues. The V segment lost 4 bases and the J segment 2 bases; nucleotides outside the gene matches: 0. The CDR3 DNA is TGCAGCGTTGGGACAGGGGGCAATCAGCCCCAGCATTTT. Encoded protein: CSVGTGGNQPQHF.

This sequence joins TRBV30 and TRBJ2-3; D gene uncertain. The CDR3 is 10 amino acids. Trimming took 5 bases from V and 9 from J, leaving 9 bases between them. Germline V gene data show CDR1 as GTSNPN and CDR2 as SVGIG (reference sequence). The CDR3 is CAWGLGTQYF. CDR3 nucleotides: TGTGCCTGGGGGCTGGGAACGCAGTATTTT.

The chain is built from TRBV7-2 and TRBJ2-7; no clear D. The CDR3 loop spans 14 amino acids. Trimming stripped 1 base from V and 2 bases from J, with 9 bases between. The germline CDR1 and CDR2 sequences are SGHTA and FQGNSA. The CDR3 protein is CASSLDPSTYEQYF. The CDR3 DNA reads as TGTGCCAGCAGCTTAGATCCTAGTACCTACGAGCAGTACTTC.

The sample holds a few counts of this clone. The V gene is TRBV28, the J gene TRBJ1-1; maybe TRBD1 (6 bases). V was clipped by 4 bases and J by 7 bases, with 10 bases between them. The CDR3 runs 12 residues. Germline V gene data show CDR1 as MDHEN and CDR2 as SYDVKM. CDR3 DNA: TGTGCCAGCAGTTCCCTCAGGGGTGAAGCTTTCTTT. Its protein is CASSSLRGEAFF.

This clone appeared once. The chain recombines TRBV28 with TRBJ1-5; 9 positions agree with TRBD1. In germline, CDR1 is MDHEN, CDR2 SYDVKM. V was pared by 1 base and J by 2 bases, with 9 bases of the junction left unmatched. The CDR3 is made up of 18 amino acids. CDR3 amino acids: CASSLLQGASRGNQPQHF. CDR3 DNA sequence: TGTGCCAGCAGTTTATTACAGGGGGCCAGTAGAGGCAATCAGCCCCAGCATTTT.

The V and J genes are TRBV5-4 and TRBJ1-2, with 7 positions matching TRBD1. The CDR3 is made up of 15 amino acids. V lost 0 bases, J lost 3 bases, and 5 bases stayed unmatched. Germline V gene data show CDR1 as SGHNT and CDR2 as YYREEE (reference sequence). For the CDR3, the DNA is TGTGCCAGCAGCTTGGGATGGACAGGAGACTATGGCTACACCTTC. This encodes CASSLGWTGDYGYTF.

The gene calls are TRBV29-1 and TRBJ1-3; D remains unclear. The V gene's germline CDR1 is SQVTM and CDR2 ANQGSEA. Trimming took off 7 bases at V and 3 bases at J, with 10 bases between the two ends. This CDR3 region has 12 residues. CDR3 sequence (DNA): TGCAGCGGTGAGGGTTTTGGAAACACCATATATTTT. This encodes CSGEGFGNTIYF.

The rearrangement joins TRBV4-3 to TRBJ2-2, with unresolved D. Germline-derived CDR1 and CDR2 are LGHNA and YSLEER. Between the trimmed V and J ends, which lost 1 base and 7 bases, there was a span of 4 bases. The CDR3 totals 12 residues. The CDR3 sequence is CASSQVFGELFF. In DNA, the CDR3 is TGCGCCAGCAGCCAAGTTTTCGGGGAGCTGTTTTTT.

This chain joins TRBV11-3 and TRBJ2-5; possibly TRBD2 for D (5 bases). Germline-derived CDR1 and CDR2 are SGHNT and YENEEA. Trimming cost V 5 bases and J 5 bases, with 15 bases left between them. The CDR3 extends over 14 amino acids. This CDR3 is CASSEGGLSETQYF. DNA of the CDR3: TGTGCCAGCAGCGAGGGCGGGCTCTCGGAGACCCAGTACTTC.

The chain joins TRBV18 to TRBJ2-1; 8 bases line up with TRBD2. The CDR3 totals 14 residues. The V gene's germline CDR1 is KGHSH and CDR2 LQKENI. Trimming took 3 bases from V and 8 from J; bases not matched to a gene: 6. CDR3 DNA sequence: TGTGCCAGCTCACCCAGGGGACTAGGGCATGAGCAGTTCTTC. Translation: CASSPRGLGHEQFF.

In nucleotides, the CDR3 is TGCGCCAGCAGCTTGACGACAGATGCTAACTATGGCTACACCTTC. It encodes CASSLTTDANYGYTF. This sequence joins TRBV5-1 and TRBJ1-2; possibly TRBD1 for D (5 bases). The CDR3 totals 15 residues. The germline V gene has CDR1 SGHRS and CDR2 YFSETQ. V lost 1 base to trimming and J lost 0 bases, with 10 bases between them.

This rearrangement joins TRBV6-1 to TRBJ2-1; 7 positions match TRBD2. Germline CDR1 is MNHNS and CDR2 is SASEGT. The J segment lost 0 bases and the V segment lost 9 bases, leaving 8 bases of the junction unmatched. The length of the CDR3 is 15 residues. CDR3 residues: CASHLAVSSYNEQFF. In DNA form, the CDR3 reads TGTGCCAGTCATCTAGCGGTCAGCTCCTACAATGAGCAGTTCTTC.

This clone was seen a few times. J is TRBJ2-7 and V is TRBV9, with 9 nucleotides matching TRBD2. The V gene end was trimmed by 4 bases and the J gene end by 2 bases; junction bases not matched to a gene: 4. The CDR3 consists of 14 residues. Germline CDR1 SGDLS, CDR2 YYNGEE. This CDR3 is CASSPWTSAYEQYF. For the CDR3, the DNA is TGTGCCAGCAGCCCGTGGACTAGCGCCTACGAGCAGTACTTC.

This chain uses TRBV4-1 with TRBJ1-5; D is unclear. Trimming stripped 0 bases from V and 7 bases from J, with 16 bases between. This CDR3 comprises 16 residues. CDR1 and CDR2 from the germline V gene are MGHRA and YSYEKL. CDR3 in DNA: TGCGCCAGCAGCCAAGATAGCGGGCAGGCCGGCCAGCCCCAGCATTTT. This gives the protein CASSQDSGQAGQPQHF.

The CDR3, as DNA: TGTGCTAGTGGAGAGGACAGAGGTGAGCAGTTCTTC. Residues: CASGEDRGEQFF. V is TRBV12-5 and J is TRBJ2-1; maybe TRBD1 (6 bases). The CDR3 spans 12 residues. Trimming cost V 6 bases and J 9 bases, with 12 bases left between them. Germline-derived CDR1 and CDR2 are LGHNT and FRNRAP.

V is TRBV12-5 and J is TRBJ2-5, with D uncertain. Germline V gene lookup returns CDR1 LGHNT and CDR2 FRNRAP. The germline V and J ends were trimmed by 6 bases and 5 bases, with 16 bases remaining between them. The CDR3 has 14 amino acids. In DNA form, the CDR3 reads TGTGCTAGTGGACCTAAAACTCAGCCGGAGACCCAGTACTTC. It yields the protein CASGPKTQPETQYF.

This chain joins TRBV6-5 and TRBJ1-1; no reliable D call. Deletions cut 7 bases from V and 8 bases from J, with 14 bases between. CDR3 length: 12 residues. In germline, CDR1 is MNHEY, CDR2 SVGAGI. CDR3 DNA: TGTGCCAGCACCGCGGTCGGGGAAGAAGCTTTCTTT. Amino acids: CASTAVGEEAFF.

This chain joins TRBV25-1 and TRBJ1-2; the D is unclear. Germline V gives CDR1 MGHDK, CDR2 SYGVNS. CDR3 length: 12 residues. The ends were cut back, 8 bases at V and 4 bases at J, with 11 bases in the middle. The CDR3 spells CASGSISYGYTF. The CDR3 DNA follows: TGTGCCAGCGGCAGCATCAGCTATGGCTACACCTTC.

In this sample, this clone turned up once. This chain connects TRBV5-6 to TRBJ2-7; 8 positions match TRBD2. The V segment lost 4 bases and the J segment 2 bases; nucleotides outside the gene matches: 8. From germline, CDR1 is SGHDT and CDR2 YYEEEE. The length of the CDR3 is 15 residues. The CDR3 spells CASSGRAGLAYEQYF. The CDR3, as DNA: TGTGCCAGCAGCGGCCGGGCGGGACTAGCCTACGAGCAGTACTTC. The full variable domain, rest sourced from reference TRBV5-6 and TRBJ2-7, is DAGVTQSPTHLIKTRGQQVTLRCSPKSGHDTVSWYQQALGQGPQFIFQYYEEEERQRGNFPDRFSGHQFPNYSSELNVNALLLGDSALYLCASSGRAGLAYEQYFGPGTRLTVT.